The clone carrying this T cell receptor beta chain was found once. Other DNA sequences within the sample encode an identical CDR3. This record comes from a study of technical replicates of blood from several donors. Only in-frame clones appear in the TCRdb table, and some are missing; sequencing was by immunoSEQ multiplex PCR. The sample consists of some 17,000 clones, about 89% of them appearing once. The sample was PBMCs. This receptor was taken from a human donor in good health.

The CDR3 here is CASSLQGDSYNEQFF. The CDR3 DNA reads as TGCGCCAGCAGCTTACAGGGCGACTCCTACAATGAGCAGTTCTTC. The rearrangement joins TRBV5-1 to TRBJ2-1; perhaps TRBD1 as D (6 bases). Trimming removed 2 bases at V and 0 bases at J, with 9 bases between. Germline CDR1 reads SGHRS; CDR2 reads YFSETQ. The CDR3 spans 15 residues.